This T cell receptor beta chain was identified in a study of blood T cell repertoires in COVID-19. In the original processing: Using reference gene primer amplification, nucleated cell counts were estimated. The method was immunoSEQ multiplex PCR; TCRdb's version includes in-frame clones alone and lacks a portion of them. V, J and clone size reflect that table, while D and trimming were determined from the DNA. Of roughly 500,000 clones listed, 75% to 90% are singletons. There are 17 residues in the CDR3. Germline values: CDR1 LGHDT, CDR2 YNNKEL (reference sequence). Trimming cost V 1 base and J 3 bases; bases outside gene matches: 6.

Sequenced input: peripheral blood. The TCR was taken from a young man with COVID-19, enrolled during active disease. V usage is TRBV3-1 (or the pseudogene TRBV3-2) and J usage is TRBJ2-1, with TRBD2 identical over 10 bases. The CDR3 spells CASSQGPTSGRYNEQFF. CDR3 DNA sequence: TGTGCCAGCAGCCAAGGGCCGACTAGCGGGCGCTACAATGAGCAGTTCTTC.